This T cell receptor beta chain was captured in a study of PD-L1 blockade in urothelial cancer. Background on the study: Atezolizumab 1,200 mg was given intravenously every 3 weeks, starting 2014. The authors examined blood 3 weeks (second dose) and 6 weeks after treatment start. A median approximately 150,000 T cells were found in blood samples.

Germline assignment: CDR1 LNHDA and CDR2 SQIVND (reference sequence). This CDR3 is 16 amino acids long. V was pared by 4 bases and J by 7 bases, with 5 bases of the junction left unmatched. Study-wide findings and caveats: Tumor-linked clones in blood grew more by 3 weeks in durable-benefit patients.

Sample time point: peripheral blood 6 weeks after treatment start. Notes on this clone: Its antigen is unidentified.

Using immunoSEQ multiplex PCR, the repertoire was profiled, and TCRdb retains in-frame clones only, with some absent. The data contain tens of thousands of clones, approximately 82% of them seen just once; the ten biggest clones take up less than 2%. The chain is built from TRBV19 and TRBJ2-2; 14 bases match TRBD2. This clonotype was obtained from a man aged 70-80 years with urothelial cancer. Sequenced here: PBMCs, sampled around atezolizumab (anti-PD-L1) treatment. This chain's CDR3 is CASSTRTSGRYGELFF. The CDR3 bases are TGTGCCAGTAGTACGAGGACTAGCGGGAGGTACGGGGAGCTGTTTTTT.